This is a list of T cell receptor beta chains from one sample in a study of T cells in pancreatic ductal adenocarcinoma. Profiled with immunoSEQ multiplex PCR; TCRdb holds only in-frame clones, not every one. Among about 100,000 clones, 90% to 95% were seen once, and the ten largest hold roughly 3%. Sequenced input: PBMCs. These receptors all come from a human donor with pancreatic ductal adenocarcinoma. Each CDR3 is given with its conserved first and last residue. Fields, in order: V gene, J gene, clone size, D gene, CDR3 DNA, CDR3 protein. A D gene is named only where the DNA matches it firmly. Only part of the rows carry a size: once, few, many, or a class if the clone is expanded.

TRBV9	TRBJ2-5	.	.	TGTGCCAGCAGCGTACACAACAGGGATGGGGAGACCCAGTACTTC	CASSVHNRDGETQYF
TRBV19	TRBJ2-4	.	.	TGTGCCAGTTCACACTACCGGGAAAAAAACATTCAGTACTTC	CASSHYREKNIQYF
TRBV9	TRBJ1-2	once	TRBD1	TGTGCCAGCAGCACTAGCTTGGGACAGCTTTACTATGGCTACACCTTC	CASSTSLGQLYYGYTF
TRBV7-6	TRBJ2-7	.	TRBD2	TGTGCCAGCAGCTTCTCGCCGACTAGCCTTTCAGACGAGCAGTACTTC	CASSFSPTSLSDEQYF
TRBV7-2	TRBJ2-7	.	.	TGTGCCAGCACAAATTCCTACGAGCAGTACTTC	CASTNSYEQYF
TRBV29-1	TRBJ1-1	.	TRBD1	TGCAGCGTCGAGGGACAGATGAACACTGAAGCTTTCTTT	CSVEGQMNTEAFF
TRBV5-1	TRBJ2-3	.	TRBD2	TGCGCCAGCAGCCAGGGGACTAGCGGGATTAGCACAGATACGCAGTATTTT	CASSQGTSGISTDTQYF
TRBV4-1	TRBJ1-2	.	.	TGCGCCAGCAGCCATAGTGCCAACTATGGCTACACCTTC	CASSHSANYGYTF
TRBV4-1	TRBJ1-4	.	TRBD1	TGCGCCAGCAGCCTGGGACAGTCTAATGAAAAACTGTTTTTT	CASSLGQSNEKLFF
TRBV18	TRBJ2-2	once	TRBD2	TGTGCCAGCTCACCACCGCGGGAGGGCACCGGGGAGCTGTTTTTT	CASSPPREGTGELFF
TRBV10-3	TRBJ1-1	.	.	TGTGCCATCAGTGAGGCCAGACTATTT	CAISEARLF
TRBV4-3	TRBJ2-2	.	.	TGCGCCAGCAGCCAAGATTCGGTCGCGTCCGGGGAGCTGTTTTTT	CASSQDSVASGELFF
TRBV28	TRBJ2-7	.	TRBD2	TGTGCCAGCAGCCGGGGGGTTTCCGAGGGCTACGAGCAGTACTTC	CASSRGVSEGYEQYF
TRBV4-3	TRBJ2-3	.	TRBD2	TGCGCCAGCAGCCTGGGACTAGCGGTAACAGATACGCAGTATTTT	CASSLGLAVTDTQYF
TRBV25-1	TRBJ2-7	.	TRBD1	TGTGCCAGCAGTGACACGACAGGGGAACATTACGAGCAGTACTTC	CASSDTTGEHYEQYF
TRBV5-1	TRBJ2-6	.	TRBD1	TGCGCCAGCAGGGGGACAGGGCACACATCCTCTGGGGCCAACGTCCTGACTTTC	CASRGTGHTSSGANVLTF
TRBV4-2	TRBJ1-2	.	TRBD1	TGTGCCAGCAGCCGAGACAGGGATTATGGCTACACCTTC	CASSRDRDYGYTF
TRBV6-1	TRBJ2-3	.	TRBD2	TGTGCCAGCAGTTTCGACGGACTAGCCCCAGATACGCAGTATTTT	CASSFDGLAPDTQYF
TRBV28	TRBJ2-7	.	TRBD2	TGTGCCAGCAGTTCCTTAGCGGGAGGCACCTACGAGCAGTACTTC	CASSSLAGGTYEQYF
TRBV10-3	TRBJ2-7	once	.	TGTGCCATCAGTGTGGCAGGCGAGCAGTACTTC	CAISVAGEQYF
TRBV27	TRBJ2-1	.	.	TGTGCCAGCAGTTTACCCCCAGAGCAGTTCTTC	CASSLPPEQFF
TRBV27	TRBJ2-3	.	TRBD2	TGTGCCAGCAGCCTAGCGGTTCTTGGGGATACGCAGTATTTT	CASSLAVLGDTQYF
TRBV12-5	TRBJ1-2	.	.	TGTGCTAGTGGTCCGGGGACACGGCGGGTTAGCTATGGCTACACCTTC	CASGPGTRRVSYGYTF
TRBV9	TRBJ1-5	.	TRBD1	TGTGCCAGCAGCGTCACGGACAGGGGAGGTCAGCCCCAGCATTTT	CASSVTDRGGQPQHF
TRBV6-5	TRBJ2-6	once	TRBD2	TGTGCCGCGGGGGAGGGTTTTGGGGCCAACGTCCTGACTTTC	CAAGEGFGANVLTF
TRBV5-4	TRBJ1-2	.	.	TGTGCCAGCAGCTTGGCCACAGGGCTGGGGTATGGCTACACCTTC	CASSLATGLGYGYTF
TRBV28	TRBJ2-7	.	.	TGTGCCACTCGGGTAGGCAACTCCTACGAGCAGTACTTC	CATRVGNSYEQYF
TRBV6-4	TRBJ2-2	.	.	TGTGCCAGCAGTGACTCGAGGACCGGGGAGCTGTTTTTT	CASSDSRTGELFF
TRBV30	TRBJ2-2	.	TRBD2	TGTGCCTGGAGTGTACGAGTAGCGGGAGTCGGGGAGCTGTTTTTT	CAWSVRVAGVGELFF
TRBV19	TRBJ2-1	.	TRBD1	TGTGCCAGTAGTTCGCCGACCGGGACAGGGGTTGAGGATGAGCAGTTCTTC	CASSSPTGTGVEDEQFF
TRBV15	TRBJ1-1	.	TRBD1	TGTGCCACCAGCAGAGAGACAGGGGTAGGGGCTTTCTTT	CATSRETGVGAFF
TRBV18	TRBJ1-3	.	TRBD1	TGTGCCAGCTCACCCGCGGACAGGGGAGCAGGAAACACCATATATTTT	CASSPADRGAGNTIYF
TRBV4-3	TRBJ2-1	.	.	TGCGCCAGCAGCCGTCTAGCCCACAATGAGCAGTTCTTC	CASSRLAHNEQFF
TRBV27	TRBJ2-4	.	TRBD1	TGTGCCAGCAGTCAATCGGACAGGGCAGGGAACATTCAGTACTTC	CASSQSDRAGNIQYF
TRBV19	TRBJ1-1	.	TRBD1	TGTGCCACTCGAGTAGACAGGGGGCAGACTGAAGCTTTCTTT	CATRVDRGQTEAFF
TRBV10-3	TRBJ2-7	.	TRBD2	TGTGCCATCAGTGAGTATTTGGCGGGGACTACCCACTACGAGCAGTACTTC	CAISEYLAGTTHYEQYF
TRBV7-2	TRBJ2-7	.	TRBD2	TGTGCCAGCAGTTTAGGACTAGCGGGAGGGTACGAGCAGTACTTC	CASSLGLAGGYEQYF
TRBV5-1	TRBJ1-1	.	.	TGCGCCAGCAGCTTTGCCAGGGACACTGAAGCTTTCTTT	CASSFARDTEAFF
TRBV5-3	TRBJ2-5	.	TRBD1	TGTGCCAGAACCCCGAGGGGACAGGGGATTCGCGAGACCCAGTACTTC	CARTPRGQGIRETQYF
TRBV19	TRBJ2-2	.	TRBD1	TGTGCCAGTAGTATGGTGGACGGGACAGGGCCCGGGGAGCTGTTTTTT	CASSMVDGTGPGELFF
TRBV11-3	TRBJ2-2	.	TRBD2	TGTGCCAGCAGCTGGGGGAGGGGCCCCGACACCGGGGAGCTGTTTTTT	CASSWGRGPDTGELFF
TRBV30	TRBJ1-3	.	.	TGTGCCTGGAGTGTGTCAGCTGGAAACACCATATATTTT	CAWSVSAGNTIYF
TRBV11-2	TRBJ2-7	.	TRBD2	TGTGCCAGCAGCTTCGGACTAGCGGGAGGGTTCTACGAGCAGTACTTC	CASSFGLAGGFYEQYF
TRBV7-9	TRBJ1-1	.	.	TGTGCCAGCAGACCAGGGATTATGAACACTGAAGCTTTCTTT	CASRPGIMNTEAFF
TRBV6-5	TRBJ1-1	few	.	TGTGCCAGCAGATCAGGGATTGAAGCTTTCTTT	CASRSGIEAFF
TRBV6-6	TRBJ1-1	.	TRBD1	TGTGCCTCCGGAGAGCAGGGGGCCACTGAAGCTTTCTTT	CASGEQGATEAFF
TRBV5-1	TRBJ1-5	.	.	TGCGCCAGCAGCTCCGGGGATAGCAATCAGCCCCAGCATTTT	CASSSGDSNQPQHF
TRBV27	TRBJ1-2	.	TRBD1	TGTGCCAGCAGTTTAGGGACAGGGGATGGCTACACCTTC	CASSLGTGDGYTF
TRBV5-1	TRBJ2-1	.	TRBD2	TGCGCCAGCAGCTTTACTAGCGGGAGTCACAATGAGCAGTTCTTC	CASSFTSGSHNEQFF